This T cell receptor beta chain came from a study of T cell changes during pregnancy in multiple sclerosis. Profiled with immunoSEQ multiplex PCR; TCRdb holds only in-frame clones, not every one. The sample has 35,000 to 50,000 clones; about 85% are singletons. The ends were cut back, 8 bases at V and 7 bases at J, with 12 bases in the middle. Germline loops: CDR1 SNHLY, CDR2 FYNNEI. The CDR3 sequence is 12 residues long. This material consisted of CD4+ T cells from peripheral blood mononuclear cells, taken in the second trimester of pregnancy. The sequence came from a female donor with multiple sclerosis, enrolled in a pregnancy study. The V gene is TRBV2, the J gene TRBJ2-1; weak D call: TRBD1 (7 bases). This CDR3 is CASWPGGNEQFF. CDR3 coding DNA: TGTGCCAGCTGGCCAGGGGGGAATGAGCAGTTCTTC.